This TCR beta chain was identified during a study of T-cell reconstitution after alpha-beta-depleted transplantation in children. Unique molecular identifiers were built into the TCRbeta library. Using its own MiXCR run on the PCR reads, TCRdb lists one record per CDR3 protein. This sample has approximately 1,000,000 distinct CDR3 sequences, with under 30% found just once. This clonotype appeared a few times. After removal of 1 base from V and 9 bases from J, the junction contained 15 bases not matched to a gene. The CDR3 sequence is 18 residues long. Germline-derived CDR1 and CDR2 are MGHRA and YSYEKL.

The chain combines TRBV4-1 with TRBJ2-1; 10 nucleotides match TRBD2. This receptor was obtained from a boy in the first two years of life who had a stem cell transplant for SCID, so the T cells may come from the graft donor. The sample was PBMCs, mostly from graft donor cells, taken 360 days after TCRalphabeta/CD19-depleted stem cell transplant. The CDR3 DNA is TGCGCCAGCAGCCAAGCTTTTCAAGCGGGGGGGATCGATGCTGAGCAGTTCTTC. The encoded protein is CASSQAFQAGGIDAEQFF.